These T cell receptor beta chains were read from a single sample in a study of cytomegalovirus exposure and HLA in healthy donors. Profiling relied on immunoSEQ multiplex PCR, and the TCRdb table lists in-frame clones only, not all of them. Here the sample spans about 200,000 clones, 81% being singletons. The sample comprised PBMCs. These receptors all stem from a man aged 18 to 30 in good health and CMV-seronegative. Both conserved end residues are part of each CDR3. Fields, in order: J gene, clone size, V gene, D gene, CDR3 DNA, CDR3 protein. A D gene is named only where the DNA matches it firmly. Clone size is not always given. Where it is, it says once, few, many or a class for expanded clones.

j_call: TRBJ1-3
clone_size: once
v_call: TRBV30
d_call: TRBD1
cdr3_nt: TGTGCCTGGAGTGGGTTCTCCGGGACAGGGTCTGGAAACACCATATATTTT
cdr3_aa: CAWSGFSGTGSGNTIYF

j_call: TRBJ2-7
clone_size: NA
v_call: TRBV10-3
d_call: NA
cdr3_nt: TGTGCCATCAGGAAGGACACGAGCTCCTACGAGCAGTACTTC
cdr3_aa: CAIRKDTSSYEQYF

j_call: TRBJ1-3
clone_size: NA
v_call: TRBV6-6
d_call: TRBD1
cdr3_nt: TGTGCCAGCAGGCAGCCGGGACAGAACTCTGGAAACACCATATATTTT
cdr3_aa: CASRQPGQNSGNTIYF

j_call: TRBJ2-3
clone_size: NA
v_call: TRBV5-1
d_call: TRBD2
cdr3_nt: TGCGCCAGCTCCCCCACGCGGGGGATTAGCACAGATACGCAGTATTTT
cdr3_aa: CASSPTRGISTDTQYF

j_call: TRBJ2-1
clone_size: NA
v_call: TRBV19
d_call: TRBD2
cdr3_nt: TGTGCCAGTAAGCCGGGACTAGCGGGTCGGTCGAGGGATGAGCAGTTCTTC
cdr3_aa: CASKPGLAGRSRDEQFF

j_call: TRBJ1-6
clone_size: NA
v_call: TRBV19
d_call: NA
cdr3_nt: TGTGCCAGTAGTAACACAGGTTATAATTCACCCCTCCACTTT
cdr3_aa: CASSNTGYNSPLHF

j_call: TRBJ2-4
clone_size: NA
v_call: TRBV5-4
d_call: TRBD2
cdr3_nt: TGTGCCAGCAGCGTCGGGACTAGCGGGAGTCTAGACATTCAGTACTTC
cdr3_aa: CASSVGTSGSLDIQYF

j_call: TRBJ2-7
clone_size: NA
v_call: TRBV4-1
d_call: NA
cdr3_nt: TGCGCCAGCAGCCCGACTACATCTCCTACTTTACCCTACGAGCAGTACTTC
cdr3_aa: CASSPTTSPTLPYEQYF

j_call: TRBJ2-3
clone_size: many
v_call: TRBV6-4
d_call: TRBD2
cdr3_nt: TGTGCCAGCAGTGGGGGACTAGCGGGAGATACGCAGTATTTT
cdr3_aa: CASSGGLAGDTQYF

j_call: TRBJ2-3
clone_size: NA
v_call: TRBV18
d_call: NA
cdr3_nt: TGTGCCAGCTCATCCGCCAGGTCCAAAGATACGCAGTATTTT
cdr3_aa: CASSSARSKDTQYF

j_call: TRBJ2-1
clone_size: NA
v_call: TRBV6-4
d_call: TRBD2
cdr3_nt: TGTGCCAGCAGTCGAGAGACTAGCGGCCATTACAATGAGCAGTTCTTC
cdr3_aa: CASSRETSGHYNEQFF

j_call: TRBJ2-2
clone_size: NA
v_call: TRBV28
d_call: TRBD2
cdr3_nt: TGTGCCAGCAGTATCCTCCGACTAGCGGGATCTAGGTCGAACACCGGGGAGCTGTTTTTT
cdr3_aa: CASSILRLAGSRSNTGELFF

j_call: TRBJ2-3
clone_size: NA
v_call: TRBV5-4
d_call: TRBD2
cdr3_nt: TGTGCCAGCAGCTTGGTGAGGGAGGGATATCTGAGCACAGATACGCAGTATTTT
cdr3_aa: CASSLVREGYLSTDTQYF

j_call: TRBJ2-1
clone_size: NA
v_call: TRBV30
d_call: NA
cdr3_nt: TGTGCCTGGAGTGCCTACCAGGGCACCAATGCTCGCTCCTACAATGAGCAGTTCTTC
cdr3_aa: CAWSAYQGTNARSYNEQFF

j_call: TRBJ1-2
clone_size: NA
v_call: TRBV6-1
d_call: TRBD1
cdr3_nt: TGTGCCAGCAGTGCGGACAGGGTTTATGGCTACACCTTC
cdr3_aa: CASSADRVYGYTF

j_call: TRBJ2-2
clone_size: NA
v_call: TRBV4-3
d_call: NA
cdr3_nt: TGCGCCAGCAGCCGTGGGGAGATTAACACCGGGGAGCTGTTTTTT
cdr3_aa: CASSRGEINTGELFF

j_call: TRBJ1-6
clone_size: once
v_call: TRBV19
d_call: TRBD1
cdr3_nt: TGTGCCACCGGTCGGGGACAGGAAAATTCACCCCTCCACTTT
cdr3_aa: CATGRGQENSPLHF

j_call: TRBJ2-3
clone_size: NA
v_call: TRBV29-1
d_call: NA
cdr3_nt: TGCAGCGTTGATGGCAGGGGAGCGAGAGATACGCAGTATTTT
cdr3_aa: CSVDGRGARDTQYF

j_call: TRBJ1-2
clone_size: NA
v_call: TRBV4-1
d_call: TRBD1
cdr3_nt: TGCGCCAGCAGCCCGCGGGACAGGGTGGCCTATGGCTACACCTTC
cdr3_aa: CASSPRDRVAYGYTF

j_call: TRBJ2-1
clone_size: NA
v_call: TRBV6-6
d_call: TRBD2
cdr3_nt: TGTGCCAGCAGTCCCCTGCGGGAGAGGGTAGATGAGCAGTTCTTC
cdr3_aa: CASSPLRERVDEQFF

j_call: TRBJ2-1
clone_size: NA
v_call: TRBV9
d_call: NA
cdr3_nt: TGTGCCAGCAGCTTGAGCTCCTACAATGAGCAGTTCTTC
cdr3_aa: CASSLSSYNEQFF

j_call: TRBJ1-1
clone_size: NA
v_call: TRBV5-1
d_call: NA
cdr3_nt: TGCGCCAGCAGCTTGGCGACGGGGAACACTGAAGCTTTCTTT
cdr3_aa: CASSLATGNTEAFF

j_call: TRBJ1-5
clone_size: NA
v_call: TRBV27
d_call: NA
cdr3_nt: TGTGCCAGCAGTTTAGGGGCGAATCAGCCCCAGCATTTT
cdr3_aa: CASSLGANQPQHF

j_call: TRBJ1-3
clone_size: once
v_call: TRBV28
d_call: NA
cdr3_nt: TGTGCCAGCAGCCGCGATCTGAACTCTGGAAACACCATATATTTT
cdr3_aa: CASSRDLNSGNTIYF

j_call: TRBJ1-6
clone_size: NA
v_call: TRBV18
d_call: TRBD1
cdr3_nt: TGTGCCAGCTCCGTTGACAGGGGGTATTCACCCCTCCACTTT
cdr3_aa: CASSVDRGYSPLHF

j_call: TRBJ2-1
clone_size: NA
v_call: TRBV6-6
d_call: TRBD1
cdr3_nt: TGTGCCAGCAGTTACTCGCTAGACAGGGGAGACAATGAGCAGTTCTTC
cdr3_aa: CASSYSLDRGDNEQFF

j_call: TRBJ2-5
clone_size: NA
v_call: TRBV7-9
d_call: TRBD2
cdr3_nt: TGTGCCAGCAGCTTGTTAGCGGGAGGGGGAGAGACCCAGTACTTC
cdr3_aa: CASSLLAGGGETQYF

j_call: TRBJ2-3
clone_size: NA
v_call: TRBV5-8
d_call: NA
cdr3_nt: TGTGCCAGCAGCTCCGGGACATTGGCGGCAGATACGCAGTATTTT
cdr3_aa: CASSSGTLAADTQYF

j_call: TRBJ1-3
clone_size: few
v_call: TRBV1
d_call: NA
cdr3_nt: TGCACCAGCAGCCGAGGAGGAAACACCATATATTTT
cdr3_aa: CTSSRGGNTIYF